Each of the 13 T cell receptor beta chains below was sequenced from the same sample in a study of Graves' ophthalmopathy and Graves' hyperthyroidism. Using RNA transcripts, the TCR beta CDR3 regions were amplified. In the first round, RT-PCR was carried out with HTBI primers, and a multiplex PCR formed the second round. TCRdb redid the calling of the multiplex PCR reads with MiXCR, one entry per CDR3 protein. The repertoire holds over a million distinct CDR3 sequences, about two fifths seen once, with around 10% in the top ten. The sequencing input was peripheral blood or thyroid tissue (not recorded which). Every receptor here comes from an adult man with Graves' hyperthyroidism.

This clonotype came up a few times. The chain recombines TRBV4-3 with TRBJ1-3; D remains ambiguous. The CDR3 contains 15 residues. CDR1 and CDR2 (germline): LGHNA, YSLEER. Trimming took off 4 bases at V and 5 bases at J, with 15 bases between the two ends. The CDR3 coding sequence is TGCGCCAGCAGCCCGACGTCCGTACTGCGAAACACCATATATTTT. It translates to CASSPTSVLRNTIYF.

V usage is TRBV7-7 and J usage is TRBJ2-7; 12 positions agree with TRBD1. The DNA end lines up better with TRBJ2-5; the J call may be wrong. This CDR3 is 16 amino acids long. Germline CDR1 and CDR2: SSHAT and FNYEAQ (reference sequence). The CDR3 spells CASSTGTGGTRETQYF. As DNA, the CDR3 is TGTGCCAGCAGCACCGGGACAGGGGGCACTCGAGAGACCCAGTACTTC.

The rearrangement uses TRBV9 and TRBJ2-7; D may be TRBD2 (5 bases). The CDR3 consists of 15 residues. The V gene lost 2 bases and the J gene lost 7 bases, with 19 bases spanning the gap. Germline loops: CDR1 SGDLS, CDR2 YYNGEE. CDR3 loop: CASSVGPSPAEEQYF. The CDR3 bases are TGTGCCAGCAGCGTCGGTCCTAGCCCGGCGGAGGAGCAGTACTTC.

This chain uses TRBV19 with TRBJ2-7, with 8 bases aligning to TRBD1. The length of the CDR3 is 13 residues. V lost 9 bases to trimming and J lost 1 base; unmatched junction nucleotides: 5. Germline CDR1 reads LNHDA; CDR2 reads SQIVND (reference sequence). The CDR3: CASGQGKSYEQYF. Here the CDR3 DNA reads TGTGCCAGCGGACAGGGAAAATCCTACGAGCAGTACTTC. The whole variable domain, filled in from reference TRBV19 and TRBJ2-7, reads DGGITQSPKYLFRKEGQNVTLSCEQNLNHDAMYWYRQDPGQGLRLIYYSQIVNDFQKGDIAEGYSVSREKKESFPLTVTSAQKNPTAFYLCASGQGKSYEQYFGPGTRLTVT.

This clonotype was recorded at least ten times. The V and J genes are TRBV5-4 and TRBJ1-2; D is uncertain. The CDR3 sequence is 14 residues long. The V end was cut by 1 base, the J end by 9 bases, with 16 bases between. From germline, CDR1 is SGHNT and CDR2 YYREEE (reference sequence). The CDR3 nucleotides are TGTGCCAGCAGCTTGAGCACCAATCTTGGGAGCTACACCTTC. Translated, it gives CASSLSTNLGSYTF. The variable domain in full, completed from reference TRBV5-4 and TRBJ1-2, reads ETGVTQSPTHLIKTRGQQVTLRCSSQSGHNTVSWYQQALGQGPQFIFQYYREEENGRGNFPPRFSGLQFPNYSSELNVNALELDDSALYLCASSLSTNLGSYTFGSGTRLTVV.

This clonotype was seen many times. The V call is TRBV7-8, the J call TRBJ2-2; D not resolved. Trimming took off 6 bases at V and 5 bases at J, with 7 bases between the two ends. The germline V gene has CDR1 SGHVS and CDR2 FQNEAQ. The CDR3 spans 12 residues. The DNA of the CDR3 is TGTGCCAGCAGGAGTGGGACCGGGGAGCTGTTTTTT. Translation: CASRSGTGELFF. Looking up the rest from reference TRBV7-8 and TRBJ2-2 gives the full variable domain: GAGVSQSPRYKVAKRGQDVALRCDPISGHVSLFWYQQALGQGPEFLTYFQNEAQLDKSGLPSDRFFAERPEGSVSTLKIQRTQQEDSAVYLCASRSGTGELFFGEGSRLTVL.

The chain combines TRBV20-1 with TRBJ2-2, with 11 bases identical to TRBD1. V gave up 3 bases and J gave up 5 bases; unmatched junction bases: 5. The V gene's germline CDR1 is DFQATT and CDR2 SNEGSKA (reference sequence). The CDR3 contains 15 residues. The DNA for the CDR3 is TGCAGTGCTAGCGAGGACAGGGGGCGGACCGGGGAGCTGTTTTTT. It yields the protein CSASEDRGRTGELFF.

About this clonotype: This CDR3 fails to terminate in the conserved phenylalanine or tryptophan, so it likely reflects a read error. Because the CDR3's place on the DNA is in doubt, the DNA is left out and the CDR3 is given as listed by TCRdb. The chain uses TRBV5-4 and TRBJ2-7; TRBD1, the D gene given by the table, was not confirmed from the DNA. A total of 9 residues make up the CDR3, ends included. The germline gives CDR1 SGHNT, CDR2 YYREEE (reference sequence). The CDR3 reads CASSPIPGQ.

This clonotype was seen ten or more times. CDR3 nucleotide sequence: TGTGCCAGCAGTTACTCGGAGGGGTTAGCTTTCTTT. Translating gives CASSYSEGLAFF. This chain joins TRBV6-5 and TRBJ1-1; weak D call: TRBD1 (5 bases). The V and J ends lost 0 bases and 10 bases respectively, with 9 bases between them. This CDR3 comprises 12 residues. Germline V gene data show CDR1 as MNHEY and CDR2 as SVGAGI.

This clonotype has ten or more counts. The chain combines TRBV7-2 with TRBJ1-5; D may be TRBD1 (5 bases). The CDR3 runs to 14 residues. Per the germline V gene, CDR1 is SGHTA and CDR2 is FQGNSA. V shed 3 bases and J shed 7 bases, with 13 bases lying between them. CDR3 residues: CASSFHQGPQPQHF. Here the CDR3 DNA reads TGTGCCAGCAGCTTCCATCAGGGTCCCCAGCCCCAGCATTTT. Using reference TRBV7-2 and TRBJ1-5 for the parts outside the CDR3, the full variable domain is GAGVSQSPSNKVTEKGKDVELRCDPISGHTALYWYRQSLGQGLEFLIYFQGNSAPDKSGLPSDRFSAERTGGSVSTLTIQRTQQEDSAVYLCASSFHQGPQPQHFGDGTRLSIL.

This clonotype was seen repeatedly, ten times or more. Germline is not matched at one junction end, which may reflect a read error. In DNA form, the CDR3 reads TGTGCCAGCAGTACGAGACGGACCTTACAGTACGAGCAGTACTTC. Amino acids: CASSTRRTLQYEQYF. V gene TRBV10-3 combines with J gene TRBJ2-7; D gene unclear. Germline loops: CDR1 ENHRY, CDR2 SYGVKD. The CDR3 consists of 15 residues.

V is TRBV5-1 and J is TRBJ1-4, with a possible D match to TRBD1 (6 bases). Germline CDR1 is SGHRS and CDR2 is YFSETQ. The CDR3 is 15 amino acids. V lost 0 bases to trimming and J lost 7 bases, with 13 bases between them. CDR3 region: CASSLAGTWSEKLFF. Written as DNA, the CDR3 is TGCGCCAGCAGCTTGGCCGGGACATGGTCTGAAAAACTGTTTTTT.

This clonotype showed up many times. The CDR3 region is CSAIGGSNQPQHF. CDR3 nucleotide sequence: TGCAGTGCCATAGGGGGAAGCAATCAGCCCCAGCATTTT. The chain recombines TRBV20-1 with TRBJ1-5, with D possibly TRBD1 on 6 matching bases. The V end was cut by 6 bases, the J end by 1 base, with 10 bases between. There are 13 residues in the CDR3. In germline, CDR1 is DFQATT, CDR2 SNEGSKA (reference sequence).